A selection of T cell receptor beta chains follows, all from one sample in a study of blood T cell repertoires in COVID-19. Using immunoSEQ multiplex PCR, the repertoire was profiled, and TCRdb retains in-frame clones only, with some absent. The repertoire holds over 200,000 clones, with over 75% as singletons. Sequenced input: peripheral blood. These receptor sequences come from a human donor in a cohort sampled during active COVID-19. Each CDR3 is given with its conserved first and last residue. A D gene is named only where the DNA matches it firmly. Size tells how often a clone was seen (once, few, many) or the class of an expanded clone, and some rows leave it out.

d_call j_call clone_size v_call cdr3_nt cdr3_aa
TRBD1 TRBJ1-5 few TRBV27 TGTGCCAGCAGTCCAGGGGGACCAAAACAGCCCCAGCATTTT CASSPGGPKQPQHF
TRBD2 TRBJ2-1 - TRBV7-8 TGTGCCAGCGCGGGTGCGACTAGCCGGAATGAGCAGTTCTTC CASAGATSRNEQFF
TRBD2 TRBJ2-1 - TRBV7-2 TGTGCCAGCAGCCCGTTTCTCACTAGCGGGACTTACAATGAGCAGTTCTTC CASSPFLTSGTYNEQFF
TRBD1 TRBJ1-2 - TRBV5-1 TGCGCCAGCAGGGACAGGGATGGGAACTATGGCTACACCTTC CASRDRDGNYGYTF
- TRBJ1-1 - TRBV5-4 TGTGCCAGCAGCTTGTCAGGCAGGACTGAAGCTTTCTTT CASSLSGRTEAFF
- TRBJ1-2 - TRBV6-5 TGTGCCAGCAATCGAATTGGAGCTAACTATGGCTACACCTTC CASNRIGANYGYTF
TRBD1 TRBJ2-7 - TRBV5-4 TGTGCCAGCAGCCGGGACAGGGTGGTGGGGGAGCAGTACTTC CASSRDRVVGEQYF
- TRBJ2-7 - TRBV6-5 TGTGCCAGCAATTTTCCGACTAGCTCCTACGAGCAGTACTTC CASNFPTSSYEQYF
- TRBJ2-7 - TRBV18 TGTGCCAGCTCACCTTTTTGGAAGTCCACCGGGGAACCCTACGAGCAGTACTTC CASSPFWKSTGEPYEQYF
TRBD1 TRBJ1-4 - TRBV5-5 TGTGCCAGCAGGCCCACAGGGGGATCTAATGAAAAACTGTTTTTT CASRPTGGSNEKLFF
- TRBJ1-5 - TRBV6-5 TGTGCCAGCAGTTACTCCAGGGGTAGCAATCAGCCCCAGCATTTT CASSYSRGSNQPQHF
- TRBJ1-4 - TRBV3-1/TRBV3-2 TGTGCCAGCGGACTCCCGGGACACCATGAAAAACTGTTTTTT CASGLPGHHEKLFF
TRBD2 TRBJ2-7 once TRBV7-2 TGTGCCAGCAGCTTAGCCGGACTAGCGGTTTCCTACGAGCAGTACTTC CASSLAGLAVSYEQYF
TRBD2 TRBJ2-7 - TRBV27 TGTGCCAGCCGACTAGCGGGAGGGCACGAGCAGTACTTC CASRLAGGHEQYF
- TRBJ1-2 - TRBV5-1 TGCGCCAGCAGCCCGGAGGTGGGGGGGAAAGGCTACACCTTC CASSPEVGGKGYTF
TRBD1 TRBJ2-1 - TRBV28 TGTGCCAGCAGCCGTCCGACAGGGCAGAACAATGAGCAGTTCTTC CASSRPTGQNNEQFF